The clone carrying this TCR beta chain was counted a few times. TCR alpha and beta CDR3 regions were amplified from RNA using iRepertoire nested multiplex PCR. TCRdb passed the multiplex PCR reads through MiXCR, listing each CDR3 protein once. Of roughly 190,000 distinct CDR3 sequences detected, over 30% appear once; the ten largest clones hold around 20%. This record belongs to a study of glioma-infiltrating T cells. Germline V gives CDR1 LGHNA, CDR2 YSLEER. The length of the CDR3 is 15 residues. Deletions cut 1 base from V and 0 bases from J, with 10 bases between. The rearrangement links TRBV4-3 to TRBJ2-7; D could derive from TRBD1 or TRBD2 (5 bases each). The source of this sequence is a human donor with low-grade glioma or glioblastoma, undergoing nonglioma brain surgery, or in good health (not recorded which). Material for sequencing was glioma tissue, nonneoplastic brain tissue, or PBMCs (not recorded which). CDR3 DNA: TGCGCCAGCAGCCAAGGATGGGGGAACTCCTACGAGCAGTACTTC. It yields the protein CASSQGWGNSYEQYF.